The 22 T cell receptor beta chains below come from one sample, sequenced in a study of CD8+ T cells in alopecia areata. RNA was isolated and reverse transcribed to cDNA, the sequencing template. The data were produced by immunoSEQ multiplex PCR, yet TCRdb's version contains in-frame clones alone and is incomplete. This table has about 130,000 clones, 49% appearing once. The sample in question was CD8+ T cells sorted from blood, obtained at week 0. All receptors derive from a human donor with alopecia areata.

J is TRBJ1-5 and V is TRBV30, with D possibly TRBD1 on 6 matching bases. V lost 0 bases to trimming and J lost 5 bases, with 17 bases between them. The length of the CDR3 is 16 residues. Germline CDR1 reads GTSNPN; CDR2 reads SVGIG (reference sequence). CDR3 sequence: CAWSVQGRPYYQPQHF. The CDR3 region has the DNA TGTGCCTGGAGTGTACAGGGCAGGCCCTACTATCAGCCCCAGCATTTT.

The rearrangement links TRBV9 to TRBJ2-1, with 7 bases aligning to TRBD2. Losses at the gene ends were 4 bases for V and 6 bases for J; bases not matched to a gene: 13. The CDR3 has 16 amino acids. Germline-derived CDR1 and CDR2 are SGDLS and YYNGEE. CDR3 in DNA: TGTGCCAGCAGCCCGGTGGGCGGGGGACCCTCCAATGAGCAGTTCTTC. This gives the protein CASSPVGGGPSNEQFF.

V and J are TRBV7-2 and TRBJ1-2, with D possibly matching TRBD1 (5 bases). The CDR3 loop spans 16 amino acids. V was shortened by 4 bases and J by 2 bases, with 17 bases between the two germline ends. Germline V gene lookup returns CDR1 SGHTA and CDR2 FQGNSA. The CDR3 loop is CASSSLRDLGNYGYTF. DNA of the CDR3: TGTGCCAGCAGCTCTCTCCGGGACCTTGGAAACTATGGCTACACCTTC. Filled out from reference TRBV7-2 and TRBJ1-2, the complete variable domain reads GAGVSQSPSNKVTEKGKDVELRCDPISGHTALYWYRQSLGQGLEFLIYFQGNSAPDKSGLPSDRFSAERTGGSVSTLTIQRTQQEDSAVYLCASSSLRDLGNYGYTFGSGTRLTVV.

The V gene is TRBV4-1, the J gene TRBJ2-7; D perhaps matches TRBD2 (6 bases). The CDR3 has 15 amino acids. The V and J ends lost 4 bases and 0 bases respectively, with 13 bases between them. Per germline, CDR1 MGHRA and CDR2 YSYEKL. CDR3: CASSLRRDPSYEQYF. CDR3 nucleotides: TGCGCCAGCAGCCTACGGCGGGACCCCTCCTACGAGCAGTACTTC.

The chain joins TRBV2 to TRBJ2-7; D is perhaps TRBD1 (5 bases). Germline lookup yields CDR1 SNHLY and CDR2 FYNNEI. This CDR3 spans 14 amino acids. Trimming took 3 bases from V and 2 from J, leaving 11 bases between them. CDR3 sequence reads: CASSDGGAAYEQYF. The CDR3 DNA is TGTGCCAGCAGTGACGGTGGGGCCGCCTACGAGCAGTACTTC.

V and J are TRBV9 and TRBJ2-4, with D hard to call. CDR3 size: 14 residues. Germline CDR1 and CDR2: SGDLS and YYNGEE. V gave up 1 base and J gave up 8 bases, with 13 bases separating them. CDR3 sequence: CASSVSGGVDIQYF. The CDR3 region has the DNA TGTGCCAGCAGCGTATCGGGTGGGGTGGACATTCAGTACTTC.

This chain joins TRBV2 and TRBJ2-1; 9 bases are a match to TRBD2. The CDR3 length is 15 residues. Germline CDR1 reads SNHLY; CDR2 reads FYNNEI. The V gene end was trimmed by 3 bases and the J gene end by 5 bases; junction bases not matched to a gene: 5. The CDR3, as DNA: TGTGCCAGCAGTGAGTCTGCGGGGGGGGACAATGAGCAGTTCTTC. Translating it yields CASSESAGGDNEQFF.

As for this clone: This sample includes further DNA sequences coding for the same CDR3. The V call is TRBV19, the J call TRBJ1-5; TRBD1 agrees at 7 bases. The trim removed 3 bases at V and 4 bases at J, leaving 3 bases unmatched. CDR3 length: 14 amino acids. Looked up from germline, CDR1 is LNHDA and CDR2 is SQIVND (reference sequence). CDR3 amino acids: CASSIRDRNQPQHF. CDR3 nucleotide sequence: TGTGCCAGTAGTATCCGGGACAGAAATCAGCCCCAGCATTTT.

V is TRBV19 and J is TRBJ2-3; TRBD1 agrees at 9 bases. This CDR3 has 15 amino acids. J was trimmed by 5 bases and V by 3 bases; bases with no gene match: 6. The germline V gene has CDR1 LNHDA and CDR2 SQIVND (reference sequence). CDR3 loop: CASSIHRGRLDTQYF. The CDR3 region has the DNA TGTGCCAGTAGTATCCACAGGGGGCGGTTAGATACGCAGTATTTT. Together with reference TRBV19 and TRBJ2-3, the CDR3 gives the full variable domain: DGGITQSPKYLFRKEGQNVTLSCEQNLNHDAMYWYRQDPGQGLRLIYYSQIVNDFQKGDIAEGYSVSREKKESFPLTVTSAQKNPTAFYLCASSIHRGRLDTQYFGPGTRLTVL.

V usage is TRBV28 and J usage is TRBJ2-3, with a tentative D call TRBD1 (6 bases). This CDR3 has 14 amino acids. CDR1 and CDR2 (germline): MDHEN, SYDVKM. With 3 bases removed from V and 2 bases from J, the gap between germline ends came to 9 bases. DNA for the CDR3: TGTGCCAGCAGTTTTAGGGGGAACACAGATACGCAGTATTTT. This codes for CASSFRGNTDTQYF. The whole variable domain, filled in from reference TRBV28 and TRBJ2-3, reads DVKVTQSSRYLVKRTGEKVFLECVQDMDHENMFWYRQDPGLGLRLIYFSYDVKMKEKGDIPEGYSVSREKKERFSLILESASTNQTSMYLCASSFRGNTDTQYFGPGTRLTVL.

V gene TRBV4-2 combines with J gene TRBJ2-3, with 11 bases matching TRBD2. This CDR3 comprises 17 residues. Losses at the gene ends were 0 bases for V and 3 bases for J; bases not matched to a gene: 5. The germline V gene has CDR1 LGHNA and CDR2 YNFKEQ. The CDR3: CASSQEVAGGETDTQYF. CDR3 nucleotides: TGTGCCAGCAGCCAAGAGGTAGCGGGGGGGGAGACAGATACGCAGTATTTT.

The CDR3 DNA is TGCAGCGTTGAAACCCCAGCAACGAACACTGAAGCTTTCTTT. It yields the protein CSVETPATNTEAFF. This rearrangement joins TRBV29-1 to TRBJ1-1, with unresolved D. The length of the CDR3 is 14 residues. The germline V gene has CDR1 SQVTM and CDR2 ANQGSEA. V lost 2 bases and J 1 base, leaving 11 bases between the germline ends.

This chain links TRBV30 with TRBJ2-5; D possibly uses TRBD1 or TRBD2 (5 bases each). Trimming took 5 bases from V and 6 from J, leaving 10 bases between them. This CDR3 contains 11 residues. Germline V gene lookup returns CDR1 GTSNPN and CDR2 SVGIG (reference sequence). The CDR3 region is CAWGGLKTQYF. CDR3 bases: TGTGCCTGGGGGGGATTGAAGACCCAGTACTTC.

V is TRBV5-1 and J is TRBJ1-5, with D possibly being TRBD1 (6 bases). The CDR3 sequence is 15 residues long. The V gene lost 4 bases and the J gene lost 3 bases, with 14 bases spanning the gap. Germline values: CDR1 SGHRS, CDR2 YFSETQ. The CDR3 reads CASSGNREFNQPQHF. In DNA form, the CDR3 reads TGCGCCAGCAGCGGAAACAGGGAATTCAATCAGCCCCAGCATTTT.

This clone was seen a handful of times. The chain couples TRBV13 to TRBJ1-4; D unresolved. This CDR3 has 14 residues. Trimming took 8 bases from V and 0 from J, leaving 10 bases between them. Germline assignment: CDR1 PRHDT and CDR2 FYEKMQ (reference sequence). CDR3 nucleotides: TGTGCCAGCTTGAATTCCGCAACTAATGAAAAACTGTTTTTT. Its protein is CASLNSATNEKLFF.

In this sample, this clone turned up many times. V and J are TRBV11-2 and TRBJ2-1, with unresolved D. This CDR3 spans 12 amino acids. V gave up 6 bases and J gave up 8 bases, with 11 bases separating them. Germline CDR1 and CDR2: SGHAT and FQNNGV. The CDR3 loop reads CASRLTAHEQFF. The DNA for the CDR3 is TGTGCCAGCAGGTTGACGGCCCATGAGCAGTTCTTC. The full variable domain, rest sourced from reference TRBV11-2 and TRBJ2-1, is EAGVAQSPRYKIIEKRQSVAFWCNPISGHATLYWYQQILGQGPKLLIQFQNNGVVDDSQLPKDRFSAERLKGVDSTLKIQPAKLEDSAVYLCASRLTAHEQFFGPGTRLTVL.

The chain has TRBV6-5 and TRBJ2-2, with D unresolved. Per the germline V gene, CDR1 is MNHEY and CDR2 is SVGAGI. CDR3 length equals 14 residues. Deletions cut 2 bases from V and 2 bases from J, with 6 bases between. CDR3 sequence reads: CASSYNANTGELFF. The CDR3, as DNA: TGTGCCAGCAGTTACAACGCCAACACCGGGGAGCTGTTTTTT.

A remark on this clone: The same CDR3 arises from other DNA sequences in this sample as well. The rearrangement uses TRBV29-1 and TRBJ2-1; a possible D gene is TRBD2 (6 bases). Germline V gene sequence: CDR1 SQVTM, CDR2 ANQGSEA. There are 14 residues in the CDR3. Trimming removed 3 bases at V and 0 bases at J, with 9 bases between. In nucleotides, the CDR3 is TGCAGCGTTGACGGGGGTAGCTCCTACAATGAGCAGTTCTTC. Its translation: CSVDGGSSYNEQFF.

The chain links TRBV29-1 to TRBJ1-2, with TRBD1 as a possible D gene (5 bases). The V gene lost 5 bases and the J gene lost 5 bases, with 12 bases spanning the gap. CDR1 and CDR2 (germline): SQVTM, ANQGSEA. The CDR3 is 12 amino acids. The CDR3: CSVSRVLYGYTF. The CDR3 nucleotides are TGCAGCGTTTCCAGGGTACTATATGGCTACACCTTC.

The chain links TRBV6-6 to TRBJ2-5; 9 bases match TRBD1. Germline CDR1 reads MNHNY; CDR2 reads SVGAGI (reference sequence). This CDR3 is built from 14 residues. The ends lost 10 bases at V and 5 bases at J; junction bases unmatched: 11. As DNA, the CDR3 is TGTGCCACCGTCCTAACAGGGGGCGTGGAGACCCAGTACTTC. The encoded protein is CATVLTGGVETQYF.

CDR3 sequence reads: CASSLGVGSSYEQYF. For the CDR3, the DNA is TGTGCCAGCAGCTTAGGGGTAGGGAGCTCCTACGAGCAGTACTTC. The gene calls are TRBV7-9 and TRBJ2-7; D possibly corresponds to TRBD2 (5 bases). This CDR3 comprises 15 residues. The germline V gene has CDR1 SEHNR and CDR2 FQNEAQ (reference sequence). Trimming stripped 1 base from V and 0 bases from J, with 10 bases between.

This chain joins TRBV11-2 and TRBJ2-7; possibly TRBD2 for D (5 bases). The CDR3 covers 13 residues. CDR1 is SGHAT, CDR2 FQNNGV, per germline. Trimming shortened V by 4 bases and J by 6 bases, and 13 bases separated the two germline ends. In DNA form, the CDR3 reads TGTGCCAGCAGCTGGGCCCGGGATAGCGAGCAGTACTTC. It encodes CASSWARDSEQYF.